Presented here are 31 T cell receptor beta chains from one specimen sequenced in a study of cytomegalovirus exposure and HLA in healthy donors. Primers for the PCR totalled 60 Vbeta and 13 Jbeta. TCRdb's table, derived via immunoSEQ multiplex PCR, lists solely in-frame clones and lacks some. The sample contains about 140,000 clones, 80% to 85% of which appear only once. The sample consisted of PBMCs. Receptor source: a male donor in good health and CMV-seropositive.

This clone has just a few counts. This sequence joins TRBV29-1 and TRBJ2-3; 9 bases match TRBD2. The germline V gene has CDR1 SQVTM and CDR2 ANQGSEA. The V segment lost 3 bases and the J segment 0 bases; nucleotides outside the gene matches: 1. The CDR3 sequence is 14 residues long. DNA for the CDR3: TGCAGCGTTGAGACTAGCGGTAGCACAGATACGCAGTATTTT. Amino acid sequence: CSVETSGSTDTQYF.

The chain is built from TRBV5-6 and TRBJ1-4; the D gene is possibly TRBD1 (6 bases). The CDR3 contains 14 residues. The V end lost 0 bases, the J end lost 12 bases, and 15 bases lay between the germline ends. Germline CDR1 reads SGHDT; CDR2 reads YYEEEE. CDR3 nucleotide sequence: TGTGCCAGCAGCTTGGGAACAGGGTTATTGGAACTGTTTTTT. Its translation is CASSLGTGLLELFF.

The chain couples TRBV18 to TRBJ1-4, with a tentative D call TRBD1 (5 bases). Germline values: CDR1 KGHSH, CDR2 LQKENI. The V and J ends lost 3 bases and 5 bases respectively, with 13 bases between them. The CDR3 is 15 residues long. The CDR3 DNA is TGTGCCAGCTCACCGTCCAGGGTTGGAAATGAAAAACTGTTTTTT. This sequence encodes CASSPSRVGNEKLFF.

V gene TRBV7-8 combines with J gene TRBJ2-5; 7 bases match TRBD2. This CDR3 has 14 residues. Germline V CDR1 and CDR2: SGHVS, FQNEAQ. J was trimmed by 2 bases and V by 4 bases; bases with no gene match: 4. The CDR3 region has the DNA TGTGCCAGCAGCTGGCGGGACTATCAAGAGACCCAGTACTTC. Its protein is CASSWRDYQETQYF.

J is TRBJ2-6 and V is TRBV7-9, with a possible D match to TRBD1 (6 bases). Trimming left V 0 bases short and J 1 base short, with 10 bases between. Per the germline V gene, CDR1 is SEHNR and CDR2 is FQNEAQ (reference sequence). This CDR3 has 17 amino acids. The CDR3 reads CASSLARTASGANVLTF. DNA of the CDR3: TGTGCCAGCAGCTTAGCGCGGACAGCGTCTGGGGCCAACGTCCTGACTTTC. The whole variable domain, remainder taken from reference TRBV7-9 and TRBJ2-6, is DTGVSQNPRHKITKRGQNVTFRCDPISEHNRLYWYRQTLGQGPEFLTYFQNEAQLEKSRLLSDRFSAERPKGSFSTLEIQRTEQGDSAMYLCASSLARTASGANVLTFGAGSRLTVL.

The chain carries TRBV27 and TRBJ2-4; a possible D gene is TRBD1 (6 bases). Per germline, CDR1 MNHEY and CDR2 SMNVEV (reference sequence). Trimming shortened V by 10 bases and J by 6 bases, and 13 bases separated the two germline ends. CDR3 size: 12 residues. CDR3 sequence: CATRGFGNIQYF. CDR3 in DNA: TGTGCCACGAGGGGGTTCGGAAACATTCAGTACTTC.

The V gene is TRBV6-1, the J gene TRBJ1-5; tentatively, D is TRBD1 (6 bases). Deletions cut 4 bases from V and 0 bases from J, with 16 bases between. There are 17 residues in the CDR3. Germline V gives CDR1 MNHNS, CDR2 SASEGT. In DNA form, the CDR3 reads TGTGCCAGCAGTGTCTTTATAGGGGGGGATAGCAATCAGCCCCAGCATTTT. Protein product: CASSVFIGGDSNQPQHF.

The CDR3 loop is CASSQEGTSAADTQYF. CDR3 nucleotides: TGTGCCAGCAGCCAAGAAGGGACTAGCGCCGCAGATACGCAGTATTTT. The genes are TRBV4-2 and TRBJ2-3; 10 bases line up with TRBD2. The J segment lost 4 bases and the V segment lost 0 bases, leaving 4 bases of the junction unmatched. This CDR3 contains 16 residues. Germline CDR1 LGHNA, CDR2 YNFKEQ.

The V call is TRBV11-3, the J call TRBJ2-1, with 8 positions matching TRBD1. The CDR3 totals 19 residues. V shed 0 bases and J 5 bases; nucleotides not matched to a gene: 15. In germline, CDR1 is SGHNT, CDR2 YENEEA. The CDR3, as DNA: TGTGCCAGCAGCTTAGATTGGGGCCCCGCAGGGGGCTTACACAATGAGCAGTTCTTC. This codes for CASSLDWGPAGGLHNEQFF.

The chain couples TRBV9 to TRBJ2-1; 7 bases align to TRBD2. Germline V gene sequence: CDR1 SGDLS, CDR2 YYNGEE. The length of the CDR3 is 15 residues. V was clipped by 3 bases and J by 3 bases; unmatched bases: 6. CDR3 sequence (DNA): TGTGCCAGCAGCGCCCCTCTAGCGGACTACAATGAGCAGTTCTTC. Protein sequence: CASSAPLADYNEQFF. Full variable domain (missing parts from reference TRBV9 and TRBJ2-1): DSGVTQTPKHLITATGQRVTLRCSPRSGDLSVYWYQQSLDQGLQFLIQYYNGEERAKGNILERFSAQQFPDLHSELNLSSLELGDSALYFCASSAPLADYNEQFFGPGTRLTVL.

V usage is TRBV2 and J usage is TRBJ2-7; D is ambiguous. Trimming removed 4 bases from V and 6 bases from J, with 7 bases in between. Germline-derived CDR1 and CDR2 are SNHLY and FYNNEI. The CDR3 length is 11 residues. Here the CDR3 DNA reads TGTGCCAGCAGTGGTCAAATCGAGCAGTACTTC. Translated: CASSGQIEQYF.

The V and J genes are TRBV9 and TRBJ2-7; 7 bases fit TRBD1. Trimming at V came to 6 bases and at J to 6 bases, leaving 15 bases not matched to a gene. CDR3 size: 15 residues. CDR1 SGDLS and CDR2 YYNGEE come from the germline V gene. This CDR3 reads CASIGIRDRVGEQYF. The DNA of the CDR3 is TGTGCCAGCATCGGAATCCGGGACAGAGTTGGCGAGCAGTACTTC.

The rearrangement joins TRBV29-1 to TRBJ2-5; 9 bases are shared with TRBD2. V trimming: 8 bases; J trimming: 0 bases; junction bases outside the gene matches: 4. The germline gives CDR1 SQVTM, CDR2 ANQGSEA. The CDR3 extends over 13 amino acids. The CDR3 sequence: CSCSGGNQETQYF. As DNA, the CDR3 is TGCAGCTGTAGCGGGGGTAACCAAGAGACCCAGTACTTC. The complete variable domain, with remaining parts taken from reference TRBV29-1 and TRBJ2-5, reads SAVISQKPSRDICQRGTSLTIQCQVDSQVTMMFWYRQQPGQSLTLIATANQGSEATYESGFVIDKFPISRPNLTFSTLTVSNMSPEDSSIYLCSCSGGNQETQYFGPGTRLLVL.

The rearrangement links TRBV29-1 to TRBJ1-1; the match to TRBD1 covers 10 bases. The CDR3 spans 17 residues. Trimming took 4 bases from V and 1 from J; bases not matched to a gene: 12. From germline, CDR1 is SQVTM and CDR2 ANQGSEA. The CDR3 DNA reads TGCAGCGTTGCCCCGACCGGGACAGGGGCTACGAACACTGAAGCTTTCTTT. Its translation is CSVAPTGTGATNTEAFF.

The V and J genes are TRBV19 and TRBJ1-5; D remains unclear. Between the trimmed V and J ends, which lost 3 bases and 5 bases, there was a span of 14 bases. Germline CDR1 reads LNHDA; CDR2 reads SQIVND (reference sequence). The CDR3 sequence is 15 residues long. The CDR3 nucleotides read TGTGCCAGTAGTATCTACCCGCCGGGAGATCAGCCCCAGCATTTT. It yields the protein CASSIYPPGDQPQHF.

This chain links TRBV15 with TRBJ1-3; unclear D gene. The CDR3 has 18 residues. Germline CDR1 LNHNV, CDR2 YYDKDF (reference sequence). V dropped 9 bases and J dropped 1 base, with 25 bases sitting between them. CDR3 DNA sequence: TGTGCCACTCCACAAGAACAACACAGCTACCCTTCTGGAAACACCATATATTTT. It specifies CATPQEQHSYPSGNTIYF.

V is TRBV2 and J is TRBJ2-4, with a tentative D call TRBD2 (6 bases). CDR3 length equals 17 residues. CDR1 and CDR2 from the germline V gene are SNHLY and FYNNEI. The V and J ends lost 3 bases and 4 bases respectively, with 19 bases between them. CDR3 nucleotide sequence: TGTGCCAGCAGTGAGAGCGGGCTGATTAACTATAAAAACATTCAGTACTTC. Its protein product is CASSESGLINYKNIQYF.

This clone was observed once. The junction shows a germline mismatch at one end, possibly a read error. V is TRBV7-9 and J is TRBJ2-1; D might be TRBD2 (5 bases). Germline CDR1 reads SEHNR; CDR2 reads FQNEAQ (reference sequence). This CDR3 contains 16 residues. The CDR3 is CSSSSEGQILYNEQFF. The CDR3 nucleotides are TGTTCCAGCAGCTCTGAGGGCCAAATCCTGTACAATGAGCAGTTCTTC.

The table lists this clone with a few counts. This chain links TRBV6-6 with TRBJ2-1; 7 nucleotides agree with TRBD2. The CDR3 has 14 amino acids. Germline CDR1 and CDR2: MNHNY and SVGAGI (reference sequence). The V and J ends lost 6 bases and 2 bases, in that order; junction bases with no gene match: 4. The CDR3 here is CASSREAPYNEQFF. In DNA form, the CDR3 reads TGTGCCAGCAGCCGGGAGGCCCCCTACAATGAGCAGTTCTTC.

The CDR3 is CASSVAVGDEQFF. CDR3 coding DNA: TGTGCCAGCAGCGTAGCTGTGGGCGATGAGCAGTTCTTC. The chain has TRBV9 and TRBJ2-1; D is undetermined. Germline-derived CDR1 and CDR2 are SGDLS and YYNGEE. This CDR3 comprises 13 residues. V gave up 0 bases and J gave up 8 bases, with 9 bases separating them.

This clone has more than one count but fewer than ten. The chain links TRBV5-6 to TRBJ2-3, with 8 nucleotides matching TRBD1. The CDR3 is 17 residues long. Trimming at V came to 4 bases and at J to 1 base, leaving 11 bases not matched to a gene. CDR1 is SGHDT, CDR2 YYEEEE, per germline. CDR3: CASSIPPGQEGTDTQYF. The CDR3 DNA is TGTGCCAGCAGCATCCCGCCGGGACAGGAGGGCACAGATACGCAGTATTTT.

The chain recombines TRBV7-9 with TRBJ1-6, with 9 bases matching TRBD1. Germline CDR1 and CDR2: SEHNR and FQNEAQ (reference sequence). The J segment lost 7 bases and the V segment lost 5 bases, leaving 15 bases of the junction unmatched. The CDR3 runs to 18 residues. The CDR3 loop reads CASSPGEGQGWVNSPLHF. The CDR3 DNA follows: TGTGCCAGCAGCCCCGGTGAGGGACAGGGTTGGGTAAATTCACCCCTCCACTTT.

The chain has TRBV19 and TRBJ1-6; maybe TRBD1 (5 bases). The CDR3 covers 16 residues. The germline V gene has CDR1 LNHDA and CDR2 SQIVND (reference sequence). The V end lost 4 bases, the J end lost 10 bases, and 20 bases lay between the germline ends. CDR3 amino acids: CASSTVPRGSRSPLHF. The CDR3 DNA reads TGTGCCAGTAGTACAGTACCGCGGGGCTCGAGGTCACCCCTCCACTTT.

This CDR3 is CASSQIGGLGTGELFF. The CDR3 DNA sequence: TGTGCCAGTAGTCAGATCGGGGGACTGGGAACCGGGGAGCTGTTTTTT. The rearrangement joins TRBV19 to TRBJ2-2; D may be TRBD2 (6 bases). V dropped 5 bases and J dropped 5 bases, with 18 bases sitting between them. The germline gives CDR1 LNHDA, CDR2 SQIVND (reference sequence). The CDR3 consists of 16 residues.

The chain is built from TRBV15 and TRBJ2-5; TRBD2 matches at 8 bases. The V gene end was trimmed by 3 bases and the J gene end by 1 base; junction bases not matched to a gene: 7. This CDR3 has 16 amino acids. The germline gives CDR1 LNHNV, CDR2 YYDKDF (reference sequence). CDR3 loop: CATSRLLRGAQETQYF. The CDR3 nucleotides read TGTGCCACCAGCAGGCTATTGCGGGGGGCCCAAGAGACCCAGTACTTC.

The chain joins TRBV5-5 to TRBJ1-6; a possible D gene is TRBD1 (6 bases). The germline gives CDR1 SGHKS, CDR2 YYEKEE (reference sequence). Trimming removed 0 bases at V and 2 bases at J, with 9 bases between. CDR3 length equals 16 residues. Written as DNA, the CDR3 is TGTGCCAGCAGCTTGGCAACAGGGACCTATAATTCACCCCTCCACTTT. Its protein product is CASSLATGTYNSPLHF.

The chain has TRBV11-2 and TRBJ2-7; TRBD2 agrees at 9 bases. Germline loops: CDR1 SGHAT, CDR2 FQNNGV. The trim removed 0 bases at V and 0 bases at J, leaving 9 bases unmatched. The CDR3 covers 18 residues. CDR3 protein: CASSLESGRHTFSYEQYF. The CDR3 DNA sequence: TGTGCCAGCAGCTTAGAGAGCGGGAGGCATACCTTCTCCTACGAGCAGTACTTC.

This clone was seen a handful of times. The same CDR3 also results from other DNA sequences found in this sample. V gene TRBV7-9 combines with J gene TRBJ2-3; a possible D gene is TRBD1 (6 bases). From germline, CDR1 is SEHNR and CDR2 FQNEAQ (reference sequence). V lost 0 bases, J lost 6 bases, and 10 bases lay in between. The CDR3 totals 14 residues. The CDR3 sequence: CASSLAGAGDTQYF. The CDR3 bases are TGTGCCAGCAGCTTAGCGGGGGCTGGGGATACGCAGTATTTT.

The V and J genes are TRBV2 and TRBJ2-7; 12 bases fit TRBD2. CDR1 SNHLY and CDR2 FYNNEI come from the germline V gene. CDR3 length: 14 residues. Trimming at V came to 8 bases and at J to 2 bases, leaving 4 bases not matched to a gene. This chain's CDR3 is CASETSGGTYEQYF. The DNA of the CDR3 is TGTGCCAGCGAAACTAGCGGGGGGACCTACGAGCAGTACTTC.

This clone was observed once. The chain joins TRBV6-6 to TRBJ1-5, with D perhaps matching TRBD1 (5 bases). The V gene's germline CDR1 is MNHNY and CDR2 SVGAGI (reference sequence). The germline V and J ends were trimmed by 6 bases and 1 base, with 16 bases remaining between them. This CDR3 contains 16 residues. The CDR3 protein is CASRHGGSGSNQPQHF. The CDR3 coding sequence is TGTGCCAGCAGACACGGGGGTAGCGGAAGCAATCAGCCCCAGCATTTT.

The genes are TRBV6-1 and TRBJ2-1; the D gene is possibly TRBD1 (5 bases). The CDR3 has 12 residues. Trimming took 3 bases from V and 10 from J, leaving 10 bases between them. Germline CDR1 is MNHNS and CDR2 is SASEGT. CDR3 sequence (DNA): TGTGCCAGCAGTGACTTTCAGGGCGAGCAGTTCTTC. Its protein product is CASSDFQGEQFF.